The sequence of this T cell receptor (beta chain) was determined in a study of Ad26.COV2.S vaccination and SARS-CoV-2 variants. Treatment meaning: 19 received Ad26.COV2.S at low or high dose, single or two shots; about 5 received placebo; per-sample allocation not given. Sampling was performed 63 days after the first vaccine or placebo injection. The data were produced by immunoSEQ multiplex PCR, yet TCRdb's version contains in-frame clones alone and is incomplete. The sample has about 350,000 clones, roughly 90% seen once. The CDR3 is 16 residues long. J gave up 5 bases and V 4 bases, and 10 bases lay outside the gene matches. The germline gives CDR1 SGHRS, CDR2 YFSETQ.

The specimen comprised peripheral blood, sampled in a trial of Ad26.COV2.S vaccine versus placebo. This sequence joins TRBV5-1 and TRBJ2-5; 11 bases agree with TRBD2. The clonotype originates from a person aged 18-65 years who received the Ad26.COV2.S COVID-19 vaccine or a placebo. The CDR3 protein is CASSGRTSGWRETQYF. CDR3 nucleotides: TGCGCCAGCAGCGGGCGGACTAGCGGGTGGCGGGAGACCCAGTACTTC.